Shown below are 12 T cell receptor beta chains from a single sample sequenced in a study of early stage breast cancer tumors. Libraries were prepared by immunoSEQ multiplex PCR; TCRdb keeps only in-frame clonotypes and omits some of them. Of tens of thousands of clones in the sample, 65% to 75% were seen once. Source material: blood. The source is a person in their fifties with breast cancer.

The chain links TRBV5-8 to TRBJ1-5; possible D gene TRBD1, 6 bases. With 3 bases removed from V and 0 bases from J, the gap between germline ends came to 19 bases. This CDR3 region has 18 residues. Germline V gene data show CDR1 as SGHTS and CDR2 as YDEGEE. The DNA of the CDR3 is TGTGCCAGCAGCTCGCGTATCGGGGGACACTATAGCAATCAGCCCCAGCATTTT. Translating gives CASSSRIGGHYSNQPQHF.

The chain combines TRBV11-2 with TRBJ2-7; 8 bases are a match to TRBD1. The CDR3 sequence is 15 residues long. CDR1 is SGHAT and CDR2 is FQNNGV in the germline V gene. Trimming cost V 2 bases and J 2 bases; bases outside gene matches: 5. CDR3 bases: TGTGCCAGCAGCTTATCCGACAGGGGAGCCTACGAGCAGTACTTC. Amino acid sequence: CASSLSDRGAYEQYF.

This chain's CDR3 is CASSVGVQGFGYTF. In DNA, the CDR3 is TGTGCCAGCAGCGTGGGAGTACAGGGATTTGGCTACACCTTC. J is TRBJ1-2 and V is TRBV9; possibly TRBD1 for D (6 bases). Germline CDR1 SGDLS, CDR2 YYNGEE. The CDR3 is made up of 14 amino acids. The V and J ends lost 2 bases and 7 bases respectively, with 15 bases between them.

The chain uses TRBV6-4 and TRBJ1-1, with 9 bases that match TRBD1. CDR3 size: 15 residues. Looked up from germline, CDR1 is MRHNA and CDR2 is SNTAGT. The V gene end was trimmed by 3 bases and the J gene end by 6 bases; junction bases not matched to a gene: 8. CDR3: CASSEGTGRRAEAFF. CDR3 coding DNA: TGTGCCAGCAGTGAGGGGACAGGGAGGAGGGCTGAAGCTTTCTTT.

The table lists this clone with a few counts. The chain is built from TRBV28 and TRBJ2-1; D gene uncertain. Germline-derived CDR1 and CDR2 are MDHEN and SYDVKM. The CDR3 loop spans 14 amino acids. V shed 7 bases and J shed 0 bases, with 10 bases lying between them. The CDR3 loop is CASTKQSSYNEQFF. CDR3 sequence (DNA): TGTGCCAGCACCAAGCAGAGCTCCTACAATGAGCAGTTCTTC.

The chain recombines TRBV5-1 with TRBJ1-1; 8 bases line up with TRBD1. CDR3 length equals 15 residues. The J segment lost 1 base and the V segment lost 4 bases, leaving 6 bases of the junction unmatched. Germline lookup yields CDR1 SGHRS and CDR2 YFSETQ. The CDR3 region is CASSPGGARNTEAFF. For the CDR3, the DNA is TGCGCCAGCAGCCCAGGGGGCGCCAGGAACACTGAAGCTTTCTTT.

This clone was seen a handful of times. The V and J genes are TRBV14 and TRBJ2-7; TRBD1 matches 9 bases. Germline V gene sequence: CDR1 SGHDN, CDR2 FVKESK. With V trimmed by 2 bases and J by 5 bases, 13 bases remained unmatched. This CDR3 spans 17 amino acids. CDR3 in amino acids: CASSQLLLRQGGNEQYF. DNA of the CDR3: TGTGCCAGCAGCCAACTCCTTCTTAGACAGGGGGGGAACGAGCAGTACTTC.

CDR3 amino acids: CASSKNAGLADNEQFF. The CDR3 DNA is TGTGCCAGTAGTAAGAATGCCGGACTAGCTGACAATGAGCAGTTCTTC. This sequence joins TRBV19 and TRBJ2-1; TRBD2 matches at 8 bases. Germline assignment: CDR1 LNHDA and CDR2 SQIVND (reference sequence). The CDR3 runs 16 residues. Trimming at V came to 4 bases and at J to 5 bases, leaving 10 bases not matched to a gene.

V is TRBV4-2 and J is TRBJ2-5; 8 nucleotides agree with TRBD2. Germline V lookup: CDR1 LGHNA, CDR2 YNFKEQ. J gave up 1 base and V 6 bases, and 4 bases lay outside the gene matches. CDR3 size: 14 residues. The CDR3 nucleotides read TGTGCCAGCAGTCGGGGGGGGCCCCAAGAGACCCAGTACTTC. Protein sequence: CASSRGGPQETQYF.

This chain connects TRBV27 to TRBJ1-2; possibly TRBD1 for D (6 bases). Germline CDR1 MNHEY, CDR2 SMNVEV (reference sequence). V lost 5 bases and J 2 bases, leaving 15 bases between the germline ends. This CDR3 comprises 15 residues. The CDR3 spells CASSSGGGLNYGYTF. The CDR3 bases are TGTGCCAGCAGTAGTGGAGGGGGTCTAAACTATGGCTACACCTTC.

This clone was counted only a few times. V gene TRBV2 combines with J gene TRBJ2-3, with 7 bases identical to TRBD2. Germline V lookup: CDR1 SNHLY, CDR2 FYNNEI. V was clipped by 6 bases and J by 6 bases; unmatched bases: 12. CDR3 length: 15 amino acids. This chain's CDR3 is CASSPGLVPSDTQYF. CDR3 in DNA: TGTGCCAGCAGCCCTGGACTAGTGCCTAGTGATACGCAGTATTTT.

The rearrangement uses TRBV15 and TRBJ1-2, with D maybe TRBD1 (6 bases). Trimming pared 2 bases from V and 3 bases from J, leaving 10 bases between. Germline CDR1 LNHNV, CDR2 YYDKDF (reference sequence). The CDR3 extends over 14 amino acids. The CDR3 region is CATSRSRGDYGYTF. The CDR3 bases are TGTGCCACCAGCAGATCCAGGGGTGACTATGGCTACACCTTC.